These 21 T cell receptor beta chains were sequenced from one sample in a study of OX40 agonist ivuxolimab in advanced cancers. The table came from immunoSEQ multiplex PCR; TCRdb's copy has only in-frame clones and leaves some out. Of about 28,000 clones in the sample, around 87% were seen once. The sequences come from CD4+ or CD8+ T cells sorted from blood, collected in a trial of the OX40 agonist ivuxolimab. These receptors were obtained from an adult with an advanced solid tumor such as melanoma, head and neck, liver or kidney cancer.

In its sample, this clone was seen once. The chain employs TRBV19 and TRBJ2-7; D is unresolved. With 4 bases removed from V and 1 base from J, the gap between germline ends came to 5 bases. The length of the CDR3 is 12 residues. Germline assignment: CDR1 LNHDA and CDR2 SQIVND (reference sequence). This CDR3 reads CASSTASYEQYF. CDR3 nucleotides: TGTGCCAGTAGTACAGCTTCCTACGAGCAGTACTTC.

This chain links TRBV30 with TRBJ2-5; 11 bases fit TRBD1. The trim removed 4 bases at V and 5 bases at J, leaving 15 bases unmatched. The CDR3 runs 17 residues. CDR1 is GTSNPN and CDR2 is SVGIG in the germline V gene (reference sequence). The CDR3 region has the DNA TGTGCCTGGACTTCGGACAGGGGGCTCGGCGGAGGGGAGACCCAGTACTTC. It yields the protein CAWTSDRGLGGGETQYF. The complete variable domain, with remaining parts taken from reference TRBV30 and TRBJ2-5, reads SQTIHQWPATLVQPVGSPLSLECTVEGTSNPNLYWYRQAAGRGLQLLFYSVGIGQISSEVPQNLSASRPQDRQFILSSKKLLLSDSGFYLCAWTSDRGLGGGETQYFGPGTRLLVL.

V gene TRBV11-2 combines with J gene TRBJ1-1; TRBD1 might be the D (5 bases). Germline V gene lookup returns CDR1 SGHAT and CDR2 FQNNGV. The CDR3 has 17 amino acids. Trimming cost V 4 bases and J 2 bases, with 20 bases left between them. CDR3 residues: CASSSGLLWQDNTEAFF. CDR3 nucleotides: TGTGCCAGCAGCTCGGGACTTTTGTGGCAGGATAACACTGAAGCTTTCTTT.

This clone has a handful of counts. The J gene is TRBJ2-5, the V gene TRBV6-1, with no clear D. Per the germline V gene, CDR1 is MNHNS and CDR2 is SASEGT. Trimming shortened V by 6 bases and J by 1 base, and 9 bases separated the two germline ends. The CDR3 has 13 amino acids. CDR3 sequence (DNA): TGTGCCAGCAGGGGGTCGTCCCAAGAGACCCAGTACTTC. This gives the protein CASRGSSQETQYF.

The V and J genes are TRBV6-6 and TRBJ1-2, with 7 bases lining up with TRBD1. Per the germline V gene, CDR1 is MNHNY and CDR2 is SVGAGI (reference sequence). V lost 6 bases, J lost 3 bases, and 10 bases stayed unmatched. The CDR3 has 15 amino acids. This CDR3 reads CASSLYRGGDYGYTF. Written as DNA, the CDR3 is TGTGCCAGCAGCCTCTACAGGGGAGGAGACTATGGCTACACCTTC.

This chain connects TRBV7-9 to TRBJ1-3; 7 bases align to TRBD1. V trimming: 8 bases; J trimming: 4 bases; junction bases outside the gene matches: 5. The CDR3 runs to 13 residues. Germline-derived CDR1 and CDR2 are SEHNR and FQNEAQ (reference sequence). CDR3 sequence reads: CASWDSLGNTIYF. CDR3 bases: TGTGCCAGCTGGGACAGCCTGGGAAACACCATATATTTT. Together with reference TRBV7-9 and TRBJ1-3, the CDR3 gives the full variable domain: DTGVSQNPRHKITKRGQNVTFRCDPISEHNRLYWYRQTLGQGPEFLTYFQNEAQLEKSRLLSDRFSAERPKGSFSTLEIQRTEQGDSAMYLCASWDSLGNTIYFGEGSWLTVV.

The chain joins TRBV27 to TRBJ2-7; 9 nucleotides align to TRBD2. Losses at the gene ends were 5 bases for V and 3 bases for J; bases not matched to a gene: 5. CDR1 is MNHEY, CDR2 SMNVEV, per germline (reference sequence). The CDR3 consists of 14 residues. Here the CDR3 DNA reads TGTGCCAGCAGTAGAGCGGGGGGCATCTACGAGCAGTACTTC. Translation gives CASSRAGGIYEQYF.

This clone was detected a few times. Sequence at one end of the junction differs from germline and may be a read error. The rearrangement uses TRBV5-1 and TRBJ2-1; 7 bases line up with TRBD1. Germline V gene lookup returns CDR1 SGHRS and CDR2 YFSETQ. CDR3 size: 14 residues. CDR3 DNA sequence: TGCGCCAGCATCTTGGACAGGAACTACAATGAGCAGTTCTTC. As protein: CASILDRNYNEQFF.

CDR3 sequence: CASRPGGNTGELFF. The DNA of the CDR3 is TGTGCCAGCAGGCCCGGGGGTAACACCGGGGAGCTGTTTTTT. The chain combines TRBV7-9 with TRBJ2-2; D may be TRBD2 (6 bases). Trimming cost V 6 bases and J 2 bases, with 10 bases left between them. The length of the CDR3 is 14 residues. Germline CDR1 and CDR2: SEHNR and FQNEAQ (reference sequence).

This clone occurred once. V gene TRBV5-4 combines with J gene TRBJ2-3, with TRBD1 matching over 8 bases. Germline V gene lookup returns CDR1 SGHNT and CDR2 YYREEE (reference sequence). With 3 bases clipped from V and 5 bases from J, the junction kept 2 bases outside the gene matches. The CDR3 sequence is 13 residues long. Here the CDR3 reads CASSSTGGDTQYF. CDR3 nucleotide sequence: TGTGCCAGCAGCTCCACAGGGGGAGATACGCAGTATTTT.

The chain is built from TRBV4-2 and TRBJ2-7, with D hard to call. Trimming pared 4 bases from V and 7 bases from J, leaving 17 bases between. The CDR3 has 14 residues. Germline CDR1 and CDR2: LGHNA and YNFKEQ. The chain's CDR3 is CASSLEQALGEQYF. The CDR3 DNA sequence: TGTGCCAGCAGCCTTGAGCAGGCGCTGGGGGAGCAGTACTTC.

The genes are TRBV21-1 and TRBJ2-3; the table calls TRBD2, which could not be checked here. TRBV21-1 is a known pseudogene. The CDR3 length is 15 residues. The CDR3 DNA sequence: TGTGCCAGCAGCAAAAGAGTGCAGGAGGAAGGTACGCAGTATTTT. Encoded protein: CASSKRVQEEGTQYF.

The chain couples TRBV13 to TRBJ1-6; maybe TRBD1 (5 bases). Trimming pared 8 bases from V and 12 bases from J, leaving 14 bases between. This CDR3 contains 12 residues. Germline lookup yields CDR1 PRHDT and CDR2 FYEKMQ (reference sequence). The CDR3 DNA sequence: TGTGCCAGCTCTCAGGGTTCTCGACCCCTCCACTTT. Amino acid sequence: CASSQGSRPLHF.

CDR3 coding DNA: TGTGCCAGTAGCTCCATGGTCTACAATGAGCAGTTCTTC. Residues: CASSSMVYNEQFF. The J gene is TRBJ2-1, the V gene TRBV19, with D unresolved. The germline V gene encodes CDR1 LNHDA and CDR2 SQIVND (reference sequence). V dropped 6 bases and J dropped 3 bases, with 9 bases sitting between them. The CDR3 is 13 residues long.

This rearrangement joins TRBV27 to TRBJ1-5; unclear D gene. The CDR3 has 14 residues. The V gene's germline CDR1 is MNHEY and CDR2 SMNVEV (reference sequence). Trimming removed 1 base at V and 0 bases at J, with 4 bases between. The CDR3 DNA is TGTGCCAGCAGTTTATTCAGTAGCAATCAGCCCCAGCATTTT. It encodes CASSLFSSNQPQHF.

This sequence joins TRBV9 and TRBJ2-5; 8 nucleotides align to TRBD2. The tail of the sequence fits TRBJ2-7 better, so the J call may be wrong. Germline V gene sequence: CDR1 SGDLS, CDR2 YYNGEE. The CDR3 consists of 14 residues. CDR3 in amino acids: CASSVAGGPYEQYF. CDR3 nucleotide sequence: TGTGCCAGCAGCGTAGCGGGGGGGCCCTACGAGCAGTACTTC.

This sequence joins TRBV9 and TRBJ1-2; a weak D match, TRBD1 (5 bases). With 3 bases removed from V and 3 bases from J, the gap between germline ends came to 15 bases. The germline V gene has CDR1 SGDLS and CDR2 YYNGEE. The CDR3 covers 15 residues. The CDR3 protein is CASSAPGTEYYGYTF. In DNA form, the CDR3 reads TGTGCCAGCAGCGCCCCCGGGACCGAATACTATGGCTACACCTTC.

The genes are TRBV4-1 and TRBJ2-1, with D possibly being TRBD2 (5 bases). Germline V gene lookup returns CDR1 MGHRA and CDR2 YSYEKL. V was cut by 1 base and J by 15 bases, with 13 bases left in between. The CDR3 loop spans 12 amino acids. CDR3 in amino acids: CASSQGSGGVFF. The CDR3 DNA reads TGCGCCAGCAGCCAAGGGAGCGGCGGAGTGTTCTTC.

This chain uses TRBV13 with TRBJ2-1, with D unresolved. With 6 bases removed from V and 4 bases from J, the gap between germline ends came to 13 bases. The CDR3 has 14 residues. CDR1 and CDR2 (germline): PRHDT, FYEKMQ (reference sequence). The CDR3 here is CASRLYESYNEQFF. In DNA, the CDR3 is TGTGCCAGCAGGTTGTACGAGTCTTACAATGAGCAGTTCTTC.

The chain couples TRBV29-1 to TRBJ1-2; tentative D call: TRBD1 (5 bases). The CDR3 runs 13 residues. The ends were cut back, 6 bases at V and 7 bases at J, with 18 bases in the middle. CDR1 SQVTM and CDR2 ANQGSEA come from the germline V gene. The CDR3 bases are TGCAGCGTCCAAGGGGCAGCCAGGCCTGGCTACACCTTC. Translated, it gives CSVQGAARPGYTF.

The table lists this clone with a few counts. This chain uses TRBV19 with TRBJ1-1; D gene uncertain. V was trimmed by 4 bases and J by 3 bases, leaving 12 bases between them. This CDR3 is built from 14 residues. The germline gives CDR1 LNHDA, CDR2 SQIVND (reference sequence). This CDR3 is CASSTDFWDTEAFF. In nucleotides, the CDR3 is TGTGCCAGTAGTACAGACTTCTGGGACACTGAAGCTTTCTTT. Using reference TRBV19 and TRBJ1-1 for the parts outside the CDR3, the full variable domain is DGGITQSPKYLFRKEGQNVTLSCEQNLNHDAMYWYRQDPGQGLRLIYYSQIVNDFQKGDIAEGYSVSREKKESFPLTVTSAQKNPTAFYLCASSTDFWDTEAFFGQGTRLTVV.